This T cell receptor beta chain appears in the sequencing data of a study of cytomegalovirus exposure and HLA in healthy donors (dated by TCRdb to the late 2010s). A note on the overall study: An earlier analysis of more than 550 of the donors reported over 250 Gb of sequence data and 117 million unique TCR beta sequences obtained from around 190 million T cells. Approximately 300 gigabases of sequencing data and around 85 million unique TCR sequences made up an early release that covered approximately 620 HLA-typed donors. The genetic ancestry cluster associated with self-reported Caucasian donors included around four fifths of the 398 genotyped donors. The study aimed to test whether cataloging public T cell receptors could reveal signatures of past pathogen exposure. The study profiled the T cell repertoires of about 640 subjects by immunosequencing and related them to cytomegalovirus serostatus. Besides the first cohort of about 730 subjects, a separate validation cohort made up of 120 different subjects was used. The study combined high-throughput TCR immunosequencing, statistical association of individual TCRs with disease status, and machine learning to predict cytomegalovirus infection status. In a later analysis, previously published TCR beta repertoires from hundreds of donors were re-analyzed and high-resolution HLA genotyping was added so that TCR occurrence patterns could be studied. In the later analysis, no new phenotypic data were used to find candidate immune exposures; instead, reliance was placed on TCR beta sequences and their occurrence across donors. An earlier analysis of 587 of the donors applied high-throughput TCR beta sequencing to assess whether each TCR beta V gene segment acted as functional or pseudogenic. Donor age, sex, ethnicity and CMV serostatus were compiled alongside the repertoire data. A later genetic analysis took genome-wide SNP genotypes for about three fifths of the 666 donors and used that subset as a discovery cohort. Every discovery cohort repertoire had been produced on one sequencing platform. Class I and class II HLA loci were covered by the typing at four-digit resolution. The number of typed donors differed by locus: about 629-630 for A, B, C, DRB1 and DQB1; approximately 540 for DQA1; over 600 for DPA1; and around 470 for DPB1. Because of strong linkage in the cohort, roughly five DR-DQ haplotypes were treated as single units for association and clustering. Across 398 genotyped donors of the cohort, an average of approximately 200,000 unique TCR beta nucleotide sequences per donor were sequenced, and around 19% of those sequences were non-productive. Here is what the overall study found, with its caveats: A later analysis found that TCR association rates varied across HLA loci, with DRB1 alleles showing the most associated TCRs and HLA-C alleles the fewest. The classifier was reported to diagnose cytomegalovirus status with high specificity and sensitivity in both the original and validation cohorts. A later analysis found that HLA-associated TCR beta chains were more clonally expanded and had lower generation probabilities than equally common non-associated chains. Because HLA typing was missing for some donors at each locus, association tests included only the typed subset. At a false discovery rate of 0.05, a later analysis linked under 20,000 TCR beta sequences to specific HLA alleles. In vitro tests confirmed that a few of the cytomegalovirus-associated TCR beta chains recognize cytomegalovirus antigens. In this cohort, only TCR beta chains were sequenced, and detectable features were limited by the absence of alpha or paired-chain data. Across donors, most TCR sequences were observed very rarely, whereas some public TCRs were present in many individuals. For the cohort, immune exposure information was limited to CMV serostatus. The study listed 150 to 200 TCR beta chains as associated with cytomegalovirus. According to a later analysis, most CMV-associated TCR beta chains appeared to be HLA-restricted, and the HLA associations seemed to be driven largely by CMV exposure. Because counts were too low, around 18 rarely observed V segments, including chromosome 9 orphons, were left out of the earlier analysis of about 500 of the donors. The authors suggested that the approach could potentially be generalized to other disease states and immunological phenotypes. When HLA alleles, especially DR and DQ, strongly co-occurred, attributing TCR associations to individual alleles was difficult. Linkage disequilibrium might explain the correlated functional status among segregating V segments, but an unknown experimental factor could not be ruled out. Roughly uniform sequencing depth across donors was assumed in presence/absence analyses, although this assumption may not hold. According to a later genetic analysis, donors in an Asian-associated ancestry cluster had fewer N-insertions in productive TCRs than the roughly 700-donor mean. In a later analysis, several top co-occurrence clusters were reported to appear linked to parvovirus B19, influenza, CMV and Epstein-Barr virus. A cluster of highly shared sequence variants was judged likely to be a technical artifact of the sequencing pipeline. Some IMGT-functional V segments, including TRBV6-2 and TRBV6-3, could not be told apart with the 87-base-pair reads, so those segments were excluded. A later genetic analysis associated a missense DCLRE1C variant with V-gene and J-gene trimming of TCR beta chains, and an independent cohort replicated the association. Broadly in line with IMGT annotations, most TCR beta V segments showed up in productive rearrangements about 90% or about 30% of the time in an earlier analysis of 587 of the donors. A further reported finding was that TCR beta sequences accurately predicted the HLA-A and HLA-B alleles for most subjects in the first cohort.

The cohort was made up of several hundred healthy bone marrow donors. At the time of sampling, all cohort members were nominally healthy, though unrecorded immune exposures were likely present. The donor was CMV seropositive and belonged to the group of 250 to 300 seropositive cohort members. Every donor gave a peripheral blood sample, and the peripheral blood mononuclear cells from that sample were used for TCR beta sequencing. Genomic DNA extraction from the blood cell samples was performed with the Qiagen DNeasy Blood Extraction Kit. To prepare the library, the immunoSEQ multiplex PCR assay was applied. The multiplex PCR relied on a mix of 60 forward primers for TCR Vbeta segments and 13 reverse primers for TCR Jbeta segments. The CDR3 region of rearranged TCR beta genes was amplified from genomic DNA by a multiplex PCR assay. The Illumina HiSeq System was used to sequence the amplified TCR beta libraries as 87-base-pair reads. The paper's processing steps were these. Across the 640 or so repertoires, a later analysis counted some 81 million unique TCR beta chains, approximately 12 million of which were shared by at least two donors. Raw reads were error-corrected and collapsed into unique sequences with a nearest-neighbor algorithm that merged closely related sequences to remove PCR and sequencing errors. Alignment of CDR3 sequences to IMGT reference sequences was used to assign V, D and J gene segments. For a sequence to be retained, at least a six-nucleotide match to both a V gene segment and a J gene segment was required. A rearrangement was called productive if the CDR3 had no stop codons and remained in frame with V and J, and every other rearrangement was called non-productive. Following IMGT convention, CDR3 was defined as the stretch from the second conserved V-encoded cysteine up to the conserved J-encoded phenylalanine. The earlier analysis of about 530 of the donors excluded any sequence lacking an unambiguous match to a single V gene segment. In an earlier analysis of a few hundred of the donors, V segments were called functional above 56.7% productive rearrangements and were called segregating when the between-donor standard deviation exceeded 5%. A statistical classification framework was built for diagnosing cytomegalovirus status from the catalog of TCR beta chain sequences. A later analysis assigned V and J genes by comparing TCR nucleotide sequences with IMGT/GENE-DB human TR gene sequences. A later analysis assigned CDR3 sequences and most-parsimonious VDJ recombination scenarios with the TCRdist pipeline. In a later analysis, each TCR beta chain was defined by its CDR3 amino acid sequence together with its V-gene family, and reads lacking a unique V-gene family were excluded. In a later analysis, fewer than 650 highly shared, low-generation-probability nucleotide sequences were removed to address suspected cross-contamination and a sequencing artifact. In a later analysis, a clonal expansion index for each public chain was calculated from normalized within-repertoire ranks of inferred template counts. A later analysis computed generation probabilities with a VDJ recombination model fitted to out-of-frame rearrangements, and checked the results against IGoR. In a later analysis, hypergeometric tests were used to score TCR-TCR, TCR-HLA and TCR-CMV co-occurrence, with a repertoire-size bias correction applied to TCR pairs. False discovery rates were estimated in a later analysis by permuting HLA or CMV assignments 20 times. A later analysis grouped co-occurring TCRs with DBSCAN, adding TCRdist sequence similarity when clustering within HLA-allele-positive subsets. Repertoires with fewer than 30,000 or more than 120,000 public chains were left out of co-occurrence clustering, as were five repertoires with anomalous nucleotide sharing. The source is immuneACCESS, and TCRdb retained only in-frame sequences with V and J called. Part of the clones is not carried over; for the studies checked, unresolved V genes explain less than half of this, and the remainder is unexplained. The DNA gave D and trimming, while V, J and clone size come from that table. Counted in this sample were 90,000 or so clones; roughly 73% of them appeared once. 4.4% of the sample is held by the ten biggest clonotypes.

Germline trimming amounts to 5 bases on V and 0 bases on J, with 10 as the count of junction bases outside the gene matches. Inclusive of the bounding cysteine and phenylalanine, the CDR3 is 19 residues long. Only the CDR3 DNA stays, 57 bases, in frame from base 1. CDR1 is given as SGHNT and CDR2 as YENEEA, both from the germline V gene. This clone was picked up one time. Its antigen target is currently unknown. No base-level quality is on record; no much larger clone is a single base apart. Recombination connected TRBV11-3 to TRBJ2-1, and 13 bases in between align with TRBD2. This TCR was recovered from a male donor in good health and CMV-seropositive. Sequencing was performed on PBMCs. The CDR3 loop reads CASSARTSGRQSSYNEQFF. The base sequence is TGTGCCAGCAGCGCAAGGACTAGCGGGAGACAAAGCTCCTACAATGAGCAGTTCTTC.